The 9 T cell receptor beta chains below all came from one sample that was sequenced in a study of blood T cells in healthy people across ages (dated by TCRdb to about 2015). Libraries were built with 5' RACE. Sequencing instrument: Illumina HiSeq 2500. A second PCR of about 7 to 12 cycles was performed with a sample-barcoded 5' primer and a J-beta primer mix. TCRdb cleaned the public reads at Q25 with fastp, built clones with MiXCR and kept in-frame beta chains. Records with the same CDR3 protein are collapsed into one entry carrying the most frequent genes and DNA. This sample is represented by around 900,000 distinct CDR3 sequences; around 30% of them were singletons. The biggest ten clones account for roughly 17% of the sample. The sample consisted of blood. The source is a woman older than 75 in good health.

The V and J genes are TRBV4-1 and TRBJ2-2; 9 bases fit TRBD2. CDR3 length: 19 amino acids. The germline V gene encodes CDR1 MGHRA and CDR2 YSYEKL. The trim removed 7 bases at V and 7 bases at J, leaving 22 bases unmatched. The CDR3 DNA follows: TGCGCCAGCAACCAGCGGGATATAGTGGCGGGGGGGCCAAGCGGGGAGCTGTTTTTT. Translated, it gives CASNQRDIVAGGPSGELFF.

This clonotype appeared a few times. The CDR3 is CASSQRTSGTDTQYF. CDR3 DNA: TGCGCCAGCAGCCAAAGGACTAGCGGTACAGATACGCAGTATTTT. The chain carries TRBV4-1 and TRBJ2-3; 10 bases agree with TRBD2. Per germline, CDR1 MGHRA and CDR2 YSYEKL. The CDR3 is 15 residues long. The V and J ends lost 2 bases and 3 bases, in that order; junction bases with no gene match: 2.

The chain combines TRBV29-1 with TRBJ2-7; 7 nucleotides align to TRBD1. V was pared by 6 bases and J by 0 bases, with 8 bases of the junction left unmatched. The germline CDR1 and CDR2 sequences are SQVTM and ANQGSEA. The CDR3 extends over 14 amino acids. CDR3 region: CSVRQGVTSYEQYF. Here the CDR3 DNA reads TGCAGCGTGAGACAGGGTGTCACCTCCTACGAGCAGTACTTC.

CDR3 in DNA: TGTGCCAGCATCAGGGGACAAAGCTCCTACGAGCAGTACTTC. Protein sequence: CASIRGQSSYEQYF. V is TRBV28 and J is TRBJ2-7; tentatively, D is TRBD1 (6 bases). The CDR3 is made up of 14 amino acids. The germline V gene encodes CDR1 MDHEN and CDR2 SYDVKM. V was trimmed by 7 bases and J by 0 bases, leaving 13 bases between them.

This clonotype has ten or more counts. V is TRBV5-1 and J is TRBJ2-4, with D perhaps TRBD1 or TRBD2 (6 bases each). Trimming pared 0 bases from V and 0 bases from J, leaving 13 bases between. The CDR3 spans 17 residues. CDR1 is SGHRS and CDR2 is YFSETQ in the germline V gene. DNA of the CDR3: TGCGCCAGCAGCTTGGTAGGGGGGAGCCGAGCCAAAAACATTCAGTACTTC. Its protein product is CASSLVGGSRAKNIQYF.

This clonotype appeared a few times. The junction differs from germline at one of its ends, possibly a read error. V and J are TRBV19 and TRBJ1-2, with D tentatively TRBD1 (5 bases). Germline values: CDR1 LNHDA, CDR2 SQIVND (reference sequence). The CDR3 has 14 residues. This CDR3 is CASTIGTPNYGYTF. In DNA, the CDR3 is TGTGCCAGTACTATAGGGACCCCTAACTATGGCTACACCTTC.

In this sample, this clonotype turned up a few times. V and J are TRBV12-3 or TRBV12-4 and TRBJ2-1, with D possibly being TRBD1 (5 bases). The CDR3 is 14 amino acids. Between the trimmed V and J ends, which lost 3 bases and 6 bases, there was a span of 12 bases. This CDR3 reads CASSFRTRCNEQFF. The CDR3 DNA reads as TGTGCCAGCAGTTTCAGGACACGCTGCAATGAGCAGTTCTTC.

The CDR3 DNA sequence: TGTGCCAGCAGTCCCCATCGGGGGGCGGAAGAGACCCAGTACTTC. This translates into CASSPHRGAEETQYF. V is TRBV12-3 or TRBV12-4 and J is TRBJ2-5; TRBD2 is a possible D gene (7 bases). This CDR3 has 15 residues. Trimming removed 5 bases at V and 3 bases at J, with 16 bases between.

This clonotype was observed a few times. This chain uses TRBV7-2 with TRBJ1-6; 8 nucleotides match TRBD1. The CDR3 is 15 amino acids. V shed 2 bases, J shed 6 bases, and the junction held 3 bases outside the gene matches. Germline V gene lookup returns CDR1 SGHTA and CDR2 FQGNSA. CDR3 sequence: CASSLSRGRNSPLHF. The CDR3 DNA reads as TGTGCCAGCAGCTTAAGCAGGGGGCGTAATTCACCCCTCCACTTT.